These T cell receptor beta chains were read from a single sample in a study of OX40 agonist ivuxolimab in advanced cancers. Sequencing was performed with immunoSEQ multiplex PCR; in TCRdb, only in-frame clones are kept and a portion is missing. In the table there are about 58,000 clones, more than 80% of which are singletons. Here the sequenced sample was CD4+ or CD8+ T cells sorted from blood, taken in a trial of the OX40 agonist ivuxolimab. Receptors originate from an adult with an advanced solid tumor such as melanoma, head and neck, liver or kidney cancer. CDR3s include the opening cysteine and the closing phenylalanine or tryptophan. A D gene is named only where the DNA matches it firmly. The size field is filled for only some rows; it gives once, few, many or a size class.

TRBV5-1,-,-,TRBJ2-6,CASSGRAHSGANVLTF,TGCGCCAGCAGCGGAAGAGCTCACTCTGGGGCCAACGTCCTGACTTTC
TRBV19,-,TRBD1,TRBJ1-1,CASSPGTGRMNTEAFF,TGTGCCAGTAGCCCTGGGACAGGGCGAATGAACACTGAAGCTTTCTTT
TRBV11-2,few,-,TRBJ2-5,CASSLGGFETQYF,TGTGCCAGCAGCTTAGGAGGGTTCGAGACCCAGTACTTC
TRBV4-1,once,TRBD1,TRBJ1-2,CASSSRGKANYGYTF,TGCGCCAGCAGTTCCAGGGGGAAAGCTAACTATGGCTACACCTTC
TRBV19,-,-,TRBJ2-3,CASSPRGAGFIDTQYF,TGTGCCAGTAGTCCCAGGGGGGCTGGCTTTATAGATACGCAGTATTTT
TRBV5-6,-,-,TRBJ2-2,CASSLFAGANTGELFF,TGTGCCAGCAGCTTGTTTGCAGGCGCGAACACCGGGGAGCTGTTTTTT
TRBV7-6,-,TRBD1,TRBJ2-5,CASSSRTGVEETQYF,TGTGCCAGCAGCTCCAGGACAGGGGTAGAAGAGACCCAGTACTTC
TRBV6-5,-,-,TRBJ2-2,CASSWDNHVNTGELFF,TGTGCCAGCAGTTGGGACAACCATGTGAACACCGGGGAGCTGTTTTTT
TRBV6-5,-,TRBD1,TRBJ1-1,CASRPRGGNTEAFF,TGTGCCAGCAGACCCAGGGGGGGGAACACTGAAGCTTTCTTT
TRBV9,-,TRBD1,TRBJ2-5,CASSAGQNEETQYF,TGTGCCAGCAGCGCGGGACAGAATGAAGAGACCCAGTACTTC
TRBV10-1,once,TRBD1,TRBJ2-7,CASSPPRGTDYEQYF,TGCGCCAGCAGCCCCCCGAGGGGGACAGACTACGAGCAGTACTTC
TRBV27,-,-,TRBJ2-7,CASAQGGAYEQYF,TGTGCCAGCGCCCAGGGGGGGGCCTACGAGCAGTACTTC
TRBV9,-,-,TRBJ2-5,CASSVDTGPLPTQYF,TGTGCCAGCAGCGTAGACACGGGCCCCCTACCAACCCAGTACTTC
TRBV5-1,-,-,TRBJ2-1,CASSFLDYEQFF,TGCGCCAGCAGCTTTTTGGACTATGAGCAGTTCTTC
TRBV21-1,-,-,TRBJ1-2,CASSNPGTEAYGYTF,TGTGCCAGCAGCAACCCCGGGACAGAAGCTTATGGCTACACCTTC
TRBV23-1,-,-,TRBJ1-3,CASSQSVGRAPKSSGNTIYF,TGCGCCAGCAGTCAATCGGTAGGCAGGGCGCCGAAGAGCTCTGGAAACACCATATATTTT
TRBV12-5,-,-,TRBJ2-1,CASGLNRWAVHEQFF,TGTGCTAGTGGTTTGAACCGGTGGGCTGTCCATGAGCAGTTCTTC
TRBV7-9,-,-,TRBJ1-5,CASSTWGQPQHF,TGTGCCAGCAGCACTTGGGGTCAGCCCCAGCATTTT
TRBV7-2,-,-,TRBJ2-2,CASSSGRNTGELFF,TGTGCCAGCAGCTCGGGACGAAACACCGGGGAGCTGTTTTTT
TRBV15,-,-,TRBJ1-1,CATSRDIQGTEAFF,TGTGCCACCAGCAGAGATATCCAGGGCACTGAAGCTTTCTTT
TRBV7-3,-,TRBD1,TRBJ2-2,CASSASTGGTGELFF,TGTGCCAGCAGCGCCTCGACAGGGGGGACCGGGGAGCTGTTTTTT
TRBV27,-,-,TRBJ1-6,CASGEGGSYNSPLHF,TGTGCCAGTGGGGAGGGAGGCTCCTATAATTCACCCCTCCACTTT
TRBV7-3,-,TRBD1,TRBJ1-6,CASSEGRGIGSPLHF,TGTGCCAGCAGTGAGGGCAGGGGGATTGGTTCACCCCTCCACTTT
TRBV5-1,-,TRBD2,TRBJ2-1,CASSLNVAGGVNEQFF,TGCGCCAGCAGCTTGAATGTAGCGGGGGGCGTCAATGAGCAGTTCTTC